This TCR beta chain appears in the sequencing data of a study of T cell responses to AZD1222 COVID-19 vaccine. V dropped 1 base and J dropped 2 bases, with 9 bases sitting between them. The CDR3 sequence is 15 residues long. The germline gives CDR1 SGHNT, CDR2 YENEEA. Only in-frame clones appear in the TCRdb table, and some are missing; sequencing was by immunoSEQ multiplex PCR. The profile shows about 160,000 clones, approximately 94% of them singletons. This rearrangement joins TRBV11-3 to TRBJ1-3; D is unclear. Sequencing used peripheral blood, obtained 28 days after the second AZD1222 dose. This clonotype was sampled from an adult who received the AZD1222 COVID-19 vaccine. The CDR3 region is CASSLAPGPGNTIYF. The CDR3 region has the DNA TGTGCCAGCAGCTTAGCCCCAGGTCCTGGAAACACCATATATTTT. Using reference TRBV11-3 and TRBJ1-3 for the parts outside the CDR3, the full variable domain is EAGVVQSPRYKIIEKKQPVAFWCNPISGHNTLYWYLQNLGQGPELLIRYENEEAVDDSQLPKDRFSAERLKGVDSTLKIQPAELGDSAVYLCASSLAPGPGNTIYFGEGSWLTVV.